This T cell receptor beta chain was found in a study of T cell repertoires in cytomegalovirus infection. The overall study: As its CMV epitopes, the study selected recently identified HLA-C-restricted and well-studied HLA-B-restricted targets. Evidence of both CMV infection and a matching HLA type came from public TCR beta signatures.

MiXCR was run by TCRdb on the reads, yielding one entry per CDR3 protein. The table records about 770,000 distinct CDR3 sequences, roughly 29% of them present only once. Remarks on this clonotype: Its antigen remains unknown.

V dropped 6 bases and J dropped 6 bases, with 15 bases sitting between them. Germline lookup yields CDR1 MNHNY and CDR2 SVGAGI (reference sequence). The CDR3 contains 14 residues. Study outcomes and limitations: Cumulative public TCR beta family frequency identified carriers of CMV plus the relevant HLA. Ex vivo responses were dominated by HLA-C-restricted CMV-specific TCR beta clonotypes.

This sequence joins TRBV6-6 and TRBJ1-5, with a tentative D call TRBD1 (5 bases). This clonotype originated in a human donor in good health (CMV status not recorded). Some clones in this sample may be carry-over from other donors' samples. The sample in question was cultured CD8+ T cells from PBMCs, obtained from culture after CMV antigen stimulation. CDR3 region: CASSPAWGVQPQHF. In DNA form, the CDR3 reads TGTGCCAGCAGCCCGGCATGGGGGGTTCAGCCCCAGCATTTT.